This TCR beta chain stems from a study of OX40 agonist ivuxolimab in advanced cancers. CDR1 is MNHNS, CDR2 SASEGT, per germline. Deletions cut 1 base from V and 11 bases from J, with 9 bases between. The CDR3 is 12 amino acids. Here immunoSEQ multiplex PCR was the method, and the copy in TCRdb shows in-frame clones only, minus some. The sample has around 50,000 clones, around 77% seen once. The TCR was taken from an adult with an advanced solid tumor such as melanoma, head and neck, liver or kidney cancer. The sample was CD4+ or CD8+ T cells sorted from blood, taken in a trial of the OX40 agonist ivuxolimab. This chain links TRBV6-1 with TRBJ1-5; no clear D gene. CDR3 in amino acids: CASSEGGGTQHF. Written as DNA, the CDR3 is TGTGCCAGCAGTGAAGGGGGAGGGACCCAGCATTTT.